This is a list of T cell receptor beta chains from one sample in a study of glioma-infiltrating T cells after dendritic cell vaccination. Method: immunoSEQ multiplex PCR; TCRdb's copy keeps in-frame clones and lacks some. The sample includes approximately 90,000 clones, roughly four fifths seen only once; the top ten take over 2%. The sequencing here drew on blood, taken after dendritic cell vaccination. These receptors were collected from a human donor with glioblastoma. CDR3s include the opening cysteine and the closing phenylalanine or tryptophan. Each record gives: D gene, V gene, J gene, CDR3 protein, CDR3 DNA. The D gene is left open where the match is weak.

d_call: TRBD1
v_call: TRBV10-1
j_call: TRBJ2-5
cdr3_aa: CASSEGQEQETQYF
cdr3_nt: TGCGCCAGCAGTGAGGGACAGGAACAAGAGACCCAGTACTTC

d_call: -
v_call: TRBV2
j_call: TRBJ2-3
cdr3_aa: CASRRQATTDTQYF
cdr3_nt: TGTGCCAGCCGGAGGCAGGCTACCACAGATACGCAGTATTTT

d_call: TRBD1
v_call: TRBV12-5
j_call: TRBJ1-2
cdr3_aa: CASGLIEGAAYGYTF
cdr3_nt: TGTGCTAGTGGTTTGATTGAGGGGGCAGCCTATGGCTACACCTTC

d_call: TRBD1
v_call: TRBV6-5
j_call: TRBJ2-4
cdr3_aa: CASSYESTGGANIQYF
cdr3_nt: TGTGCCAGCAGTTACGAATCGACAGGGGGCGCGAACATTCAGTACTTC

d_call: TRBD1
v_call: TRBV7-3
j_call: TRBJ1-1
cdr3_aa: CASSLLGQGVTEAFF
cdr3_nt: TGTGCCAGCAGCTTATTGGGACAGGGTGTCACTGAAGCTTTCTTT

d_call: -
v_call: TRBV6-6
j_call: TRBJ2-3
cdr3_aa: CASSQNQNTDTQYF
cdr3_nt: TGTGCCAGCAGCCAAAATCAAAACACAGATACGCAGTATTTT

d_call: TRBD2
v_call: TRBV6-4
j_call: TRBJ2-1
cdr3_aa: CASSLSGSSYNEQFF
cdr3_nt: TGTGCCAGCAGCCTAAGCGGGAGCTCCTACAATGAGCAGTTCTTC

d_call: TRBD2
v_call: TRBV19
j_call: TRBJ2-1
cdr3_aa: CASSIGGLAGGIEQFF
cdr3_nt: TGTGCCAGTAGTATAGGCGGACTAGCGGGAGGGATTGAGCAGTTCTTC

d_call: TRBD2
v_call: TRBV7-9
j_call: TRBJ2-1
cdr3_aa: CASSFSGGANEQFF
cdr3_nt: TGTGCCAGCAGCTTTTCGGGGGGGGCCAATGAGCAGTTCTTC

d_call: TRBD2
v_call: TRBV7-9
j_call: TRBJ2-1
cdr3_aa: CASAGGSSYNEQFF
cdr3_nt: TGTGCCAGCGCCGGCGGGAGCTCCTACAATGAGCAGTTCTTC

d_call: TRBD1
v_call: TRBV5-6
j_call: TRBJ2-7
cdr3_aa: CASSPRDRGRGVYEQYF
cdr3_nt: TGTGCCAGCAGCCCCCGGGACAGGGGGCGCGGGGTCTACGAGCAGTACTTC

d_call: -
v_call: TRBV9
j_call: TRBJ2-1
cdr3_aa: CASSPAGGNEQFF
cdr3_nt: TGTGCCAGCAGCCCCGCCGGAGGCAATGAGCAGTTCTTC

d_call: -
v_call: TRBV5-4
j_call: TRBJ1-1
cdr3_aa: CASSFRERTEAFF
cdr3_nt: TGTGCCAGCAGCTTTAGGGAGAGGACTGAAGCTTTCTTT

d_call: -
v_call: TRBV18
j_call: TRBJ1-4
cdr3_aa: CASVQGTNEKLFF
cdr3_nt: TGTGCCAGCGTACAGGGAACTAATGAAAAACTGTTTTTT

d_call: -
v_call: TRBV5-1
j_call: TRBJ2-5
cdr3_aa: CASSLQETQYF
cdr3_nt: TGCGCCAGCAGCTTACAGGAGACCCAGTACTTC